Listed here are 10 T cell receptor beta chains from one sample, sequenced in a study of T cells in Graves' hyperthyroidism and ophthalmopathy. TCR beta CDR3 region amplification was performed from RNA transcripts. The HTBI primer set was used in a first-round RT-PCR of the TCR CDR3. TCRdb ran MiXCR on the multiplex PCR reads and lists one entry per CDR3 protein. The sample yields 450,000 to 600,000 distinct CDR3 sequences, 11% to 15% seen once. The sequencing input was blood. These receptors were taken from a woman in her thirties or forties with Graves' hyperthyroidism.

A few counts support this clonotype. This sequence joins TRBV20-1 and TRBJ2-5, with 8 bases aligning to TRBD1. J was trimmed by 5 bases and V by 3 bases; bases with no gene match: 14. Per the germline V gene, CDR1 is DFQATT and CDR2 is SNEGSKA (reference sequence). The CDR3 contains 16 residues. CDR3 loop: CSARTDGGQGEETQYF. The CDR3 bases are TGCAGTGCTAGGACTGATGGTGGACAGGGAGAGGAGACCCAGTACTTC.

The rearrangement links TRBV6-1 to TRBJ2-2, with 8 bases lining up with TRBD2. V shed 1 base, J shed 0 bases, and the junction held 4 bases outside the gene matches. The CDR3 spans 17 residues. Germline CDR1 reads MNHNS; CDR2 reads SASEGT. Here the CDR3 reads CASSEDPGLANTGELFF. DNA for the CDR3: TGTGCCAGCAGTGAAGACCCGGGACTAGCGAACACCGGGGAGCTGTTTTTT.

This clonotype was detected ten times or more. The chain recombines TRBV7-8 with TRBJ2-5; 14 bases line up with TRBD2. V trimming: 3 bases; J trimming: 5 bases; junction bases outside the gene matches: 5. The CDR3 covers 16 residues. From germline, CDR1 is SGHVS and CDR2 FQNEAQ. The DNA of the CDR3 is TGTGCCAGCAGCTTGACTAGCGGGAGGGCTGGCGAGACCCAGTACTTC. Amino acid sequence: CASSLTSGRAGETQYF.

This chain joins TRBV12-3 or TRBV12-4 and TRBJ2-2; D perhaps matches TRBD1 (5 bases). The CDR3 is 16 residues long. The germline V and J ends were trimmed by 2 bases and 5 bases, with 15 bases remaining between them. The CDR3 loop reads CASSLQGFIGTGELFF. The DNA of the CDR3 is TGTGCCAGCAGTTTACAGGGATTTATCGGAACCGGGGAGCTGTTTTTT.

The CDR3 here is CASRSTGGYGYTF. CDR3 bases: TGTGCCAGCAGATCTACAGGGGGCTATGGCTACACCTTC. The chain couples TRBV13 to TRBJ1-2; TRBD1 matches at 8 bases. CDR1 and CDR2 from the germline V gene are PRHDT and FYEKMQ (reference sequence). The CDR3 extends over 13 amino acids. The J segment lost 4 bases and the V segment lost 6 bases, leaving 4 bases of the junction unmatched. The complete variable domain, with remaining parts taken from reference TRBV13 and TRBJ1-2, reads AAGVIQSPRHLIKEKRETATLKCYPIPRHDTVYWYQQGPGQDPQFLISFYEKMQSDKGSIPDRFSAQQFSDYHSELNMSSLELGDSALYFCASRSTGGYGYTFGSGTRLTVV.

This clonotype has at least ten counts. The rearrangement uses TRBV24-1 and TRBJ2-3; 9 nucleotides agree with TRBD1. This CDR3 has 21 residues. V shed 4 bases, J shed 0 bases, and the junction held 19 bases outside the gene matches. The germline V gene encodes CDR1 KGHDR and CDR2 SFDVKD. As DNA, the CDR3 is TGTGCCACCAGTGACCCCCGGGGTGATGGGACAGGGAAGGATAGCACAGATACGCAGTATTTT. Translation gives CATSDPRGDGTGKDSTDTQYF.

This clonotype was found many times. The CDR3 region is CAISESGANVLTF. The CDR3, as DNA: TGTGCCATCAGTGAGTCTGGGGCCAACGTCCTGACTTTC. The chain employs TRBV10-3 and TRBJ2-6; D gene ambiguous. The CDR3 is 13 residues long. Germline V gene data show CDR1 as ENHRY and CDR2 as SYGVKD. Trimming removed 0 bases from V and 3 bases from J, with 0 bases in between.

In this sample, this clonotype turned up a few times. The J gene is TRBJ1-2, the V gene TRBV18; 9 nucleotides match TRBD1. V gave up 0 bases and J gave up 0 bases; unmatched junction bases: 5. CDR3 length: 17 residues. Germline lookup yields CDR1 KGHSH and CDR2 LQKENI. CDR3 sequence: CASSPPGQGVANYGYTF. The CDR3 nucleotides read TGTGCCAGCTCACCACCGGGACAGGGAGTTGCTAACTATGGCTACACCTTC.

The chain has TRBV10-3 and TRBJ1-2; maybe TRBD1 (5 bases). Trimming took 2 bases from V and 1 from J, leaving 17 bases between them. Germline CDR1 and CDR2: ENHRY and SYGVKD. The CDR3 is 17 amino acids. CDR3 bases: TGTGCCATCAGTGAGCCCACGGTAGCGGGGGATAACTATGGCTACACCTTC. Its protein is CAISEPTVAGDNYGYTF.

Comment on this clonotype: At one boundary the junction diverges from the germline segment, which might be a read error. V gene TRBV18 combines with J gene TRBJ2-2, with 7 bases that match TRBD1. Germline CDR1 KGHSH, CDR2 LQKENI. This CDR3 has 17 amino acids. The CDR3 nucleotides read TGTGTCAGCTCACCACCGCTGACAGGGACAAACACCGGGGAGCTGTTTTTT. Translation gives CVSSPPLTGTNTGELFF.